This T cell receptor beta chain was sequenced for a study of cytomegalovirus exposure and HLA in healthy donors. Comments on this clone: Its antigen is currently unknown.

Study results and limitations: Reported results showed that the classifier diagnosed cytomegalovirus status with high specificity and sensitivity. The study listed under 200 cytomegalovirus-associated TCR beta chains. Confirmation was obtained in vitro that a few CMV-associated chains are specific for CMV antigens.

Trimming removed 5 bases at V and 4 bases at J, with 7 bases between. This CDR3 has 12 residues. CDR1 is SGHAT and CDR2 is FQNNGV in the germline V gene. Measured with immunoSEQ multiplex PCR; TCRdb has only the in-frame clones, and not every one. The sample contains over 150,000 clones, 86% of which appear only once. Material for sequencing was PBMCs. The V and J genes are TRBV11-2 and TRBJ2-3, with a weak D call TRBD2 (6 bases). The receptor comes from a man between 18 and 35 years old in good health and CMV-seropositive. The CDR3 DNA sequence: TGTGCCAGCAGCAGACTAGCAGATACGCAGTATTTT. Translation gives CASSRLADTQYF.